This T cell receptor (beta chain) comes out of a study of memory CD4+ T cells and cytomegalovirus serostatus. CDR3 size: 17 residues. The germline V gene has CDR1 SGHRS and CDR2 YFSETQ. Trimming pared 3 bases from V and 0 bases from J, leaving 19 bases between. The assay was immunoSEQ multiplex PCR, and TCRdb's table has in-frame clones only and misses some. The repertoire has 60,000 to 70,000 clones, around 82% of them found once; the top ten carry roughly 0.48%. Single viable CD3+CD4+CD8-CD45RO+ cells were sorted as the memory CD4+ T cells. The clonotype originates from an adult in good health and CMV-seronegative. Some clones in this sample may be carry-over from other donors' samples. The V call is TRBV5-1, the J call TRBJ2-7, with D perhaps TRBD1 (5 bases). The sample was memory CD4+ T cells from blood. DNA of the CDR3: TGCGCCAGCAGCTCCGCGCCAGGCCGAGACAGCTCCTACGAGCAGTACTTC. This sequence encodes CASSSAPGRDSSYEQYF.